Listed here are 3 T cell receptor beta chains from one sample, sequenced in a study of T cells after somatic rescue of genetic block. Profiled with immunoSEQ multiplex PCR; TCRdb holds only in-frame clones, not every one. The table has more than 65,000 clones, more than 75% seen once. The material sequenced was peripheral blood mononuclear cells (PBMCs). These TCRs come from a man aged 25-45 years.

The chain has TRBV30 and TRBJ1-5, with D possibly TRBD1 on 5 matching bases. The length of the CDR3 is 17 residues. The germline gives CDR1 GTSNPN, CDR2 SVGIG (reference sequence). The germline V and J ends were trimmed by 1 base and 4 bases, with 20 bases remaining between them. CDR3 region: CAWSEGSGPLENQPQHF. CDR3 coding DNA: TGTGCCTGGAGTGAGGGGTCGGGGCCTTTGGAAAATCAGCCCCAGCATTTT.

The chain is built from TRBV7-9 and TRBJ2-1; a possible D gene is TRBD2 (5 bases). CDR3 length: 14 amino acids. The ends were cut back, 1 base at V and 8 bases at J, with 12 bases in the middle. Germline lookup yields CDR1 SEHNR and CDR2 FQNEAQ (reference sequence). This chain's CDR3 is CASSLVAGPHEQFF. DNA of the CDR3: TGTGCCAGCAGCTTAGTGGCGGGTCCCCATGAGCAGTTCTTC.

The chain links TRBV7-8 to TRBJ2-3; D is uncertain. The V end lost 1 base, the J end lost 0 bases, and 5 bases lay between the germline ends. Germline V gene lookup returns CDR1 SGHVS and CDR2 FQNEAQ. The CDR3 runs to 14 residues. CDR3 loop: CASSLVSSTDTQYF. CDR3 sequence (DNA): TGTGCCAGCAGCTTAGTATCTAGCACAGATACGCAGTATTTT.